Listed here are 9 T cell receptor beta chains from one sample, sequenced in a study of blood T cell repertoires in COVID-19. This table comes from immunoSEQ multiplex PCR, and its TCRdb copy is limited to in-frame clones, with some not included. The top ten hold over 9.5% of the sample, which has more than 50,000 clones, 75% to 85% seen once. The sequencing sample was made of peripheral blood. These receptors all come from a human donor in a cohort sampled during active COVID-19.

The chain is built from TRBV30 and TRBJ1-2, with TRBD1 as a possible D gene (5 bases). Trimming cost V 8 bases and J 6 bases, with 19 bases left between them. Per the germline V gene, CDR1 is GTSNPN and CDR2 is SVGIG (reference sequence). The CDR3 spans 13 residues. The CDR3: CAGPLQAADGYTF. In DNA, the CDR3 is TGTGCCGGGCCATTACAGGCGGCGGATGGCTACACCTTC.

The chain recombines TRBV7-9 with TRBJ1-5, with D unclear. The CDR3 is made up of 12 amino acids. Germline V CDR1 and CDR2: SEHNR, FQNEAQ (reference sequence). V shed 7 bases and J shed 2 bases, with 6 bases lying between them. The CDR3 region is CASTRGNQPQHF. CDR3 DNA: TGTGCCAGCACCCGGGGCAATCAGCCCCAGCATTTT.

The CDR3 spells CASSLEGQTNEQFF. The CDR3 coding sequence is TGTGCCAGCAGCTTGGAGGGACAGACAAATGAGCAGTTCTTC. This chain links TRBV5-4 with TRBJ2-1, with TRBD1 matching 7 bases. Per the germline V gene, CDR1 is SGHNT and CDR2 is YYREEE (reference sequence). The CDR3 is made up of 14 amino acids. Trimming removed 0 bases from V and 7 bases from J; junction bases left unmatched: 4.

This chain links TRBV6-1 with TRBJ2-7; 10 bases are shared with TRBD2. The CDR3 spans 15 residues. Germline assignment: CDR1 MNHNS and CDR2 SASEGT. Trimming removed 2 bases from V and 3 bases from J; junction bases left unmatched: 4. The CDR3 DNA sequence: TGTGCCAGCAGTGAACTAGCGGGGGCCTACTACGAGCAGTACTTC. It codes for CASSELAGAYYEQYF.

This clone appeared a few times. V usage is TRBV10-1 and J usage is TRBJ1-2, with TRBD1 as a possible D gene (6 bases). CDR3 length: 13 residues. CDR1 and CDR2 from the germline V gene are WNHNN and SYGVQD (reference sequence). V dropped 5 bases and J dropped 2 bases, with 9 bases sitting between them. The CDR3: CASSSDRNYGYTF. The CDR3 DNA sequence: TGCGCCAGCAGTTCGGACAGAAACTATGGCTACACCTTC.

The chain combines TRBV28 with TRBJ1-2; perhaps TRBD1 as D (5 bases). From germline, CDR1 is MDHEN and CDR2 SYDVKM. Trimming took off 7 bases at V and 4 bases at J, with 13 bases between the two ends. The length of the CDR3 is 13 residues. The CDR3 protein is CASNPGGGYGYTF. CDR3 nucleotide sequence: TGTGCCAGCAATCCTGGGGGGGGCTATGGCTACACCTTC.

The CDR3 nucleotides are TGTGCCAGCAGCTTGGGACGGGTCTTCACCTACGAGCAGTACTTC. Residues: CASSLGRVFTYEQYF. The chain combines TRBV5-8 with TRBJ2-7; D gene ambiguous. Germline assignment: CDR1 SGHTS and CDR2 YDEGEE. The V end was cut by 0 bases, the J end by 2 bases, with 12 bases between. CDR3 size: 15 residues.

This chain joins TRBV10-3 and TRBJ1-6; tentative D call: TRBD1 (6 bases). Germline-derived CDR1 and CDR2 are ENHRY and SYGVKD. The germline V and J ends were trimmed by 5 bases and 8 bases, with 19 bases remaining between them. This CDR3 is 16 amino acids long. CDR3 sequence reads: CAISRLNREADSPLHF. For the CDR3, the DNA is TGTGCCATCAGTAGACTTAACAGGGAAGCTGATTCACCCCTCCACTTT.

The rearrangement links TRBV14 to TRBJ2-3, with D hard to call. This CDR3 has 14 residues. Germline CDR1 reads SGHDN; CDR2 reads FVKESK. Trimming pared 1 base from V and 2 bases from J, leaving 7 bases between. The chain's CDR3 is CASSQGLTTDTQYF. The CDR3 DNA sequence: TGTGCCAGCAGCCAAGGGCTCACCACAGATACGCAGTATTTT.